This T cell receptor beta chain was profiled in a study of chronic HIV infection and antiretroviral therapy. TCRdb called the 5' RACE reads again in MiXCR, with one record for every CDR3 protein. The profile shows approximately 47,000 distinct CDR3 sequences, 19% of them singletons. CDR3 size: 14 residues. Trimming removed 9 bases at V and 0 bases at J, with 12 bases between. Source material: peripheral blood. The genes are TRBV12-3 or TRBV12-4 and TRBJ1-5; D remains ambiguous. This receptor was identified in an adult who had HIV and had not received antiretroviral therapy, or was an uninfected healthy control (not recorded which). As DNA, the CDR3 is TGTGCCAGTAGTCAGAGTTATAGCAATCAGCCCCAGCATTTT. This gives the protein CASSQSYSNQPQHF.